This T cell receptor beta chain was identified in a study of T cell responses to AZD1222 COVID-19 vaccine. Germline V gene sequence: CDR1 DFQATT, CDR2 SNEGSKA (reference sequence). Trimming removed 3 bases from V and 7 bases from J; junction bases left unmatched: 10. This CDR3 contains 16 residues. Profiled with immunoSEQ multiplex PCR; TCRdb holds only in-frame clones, not every one. The table shows under 90,000 clones, with 83% occurring only once. This clonotype originated in an adult who received the AZD1222 COVID-19 vaccine. The material was peripheral blood, obtained 28 days after the second AZD1222 dose. The chain joins TRBV20-1 to TRBJ2-1; TRBD2 agrees at 12 bases. CDR3 sequence (DNA): TGCAGTGCTAGTTCCCCCCCTAGCGGGAGGGGGAATGAGCAGTTCTTC. It yields the protein CSASSPPSGRGNEQFF.